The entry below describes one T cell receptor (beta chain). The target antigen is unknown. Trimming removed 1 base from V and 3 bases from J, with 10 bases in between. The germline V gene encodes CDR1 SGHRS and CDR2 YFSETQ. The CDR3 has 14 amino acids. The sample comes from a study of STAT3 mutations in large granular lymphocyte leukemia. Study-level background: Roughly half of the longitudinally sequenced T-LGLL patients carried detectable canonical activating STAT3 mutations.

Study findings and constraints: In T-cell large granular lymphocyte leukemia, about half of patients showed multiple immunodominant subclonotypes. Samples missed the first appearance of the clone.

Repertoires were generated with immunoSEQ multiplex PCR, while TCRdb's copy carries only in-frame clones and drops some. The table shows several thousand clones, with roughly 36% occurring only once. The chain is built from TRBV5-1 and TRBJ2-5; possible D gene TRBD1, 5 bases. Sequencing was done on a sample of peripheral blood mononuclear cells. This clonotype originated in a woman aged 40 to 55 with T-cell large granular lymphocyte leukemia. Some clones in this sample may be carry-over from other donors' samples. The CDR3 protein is CASSLMGPEETQYF. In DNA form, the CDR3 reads TGCGCCAGCAGCTTGATGGGGCCTGAAGAGACCCAGTACTTC.